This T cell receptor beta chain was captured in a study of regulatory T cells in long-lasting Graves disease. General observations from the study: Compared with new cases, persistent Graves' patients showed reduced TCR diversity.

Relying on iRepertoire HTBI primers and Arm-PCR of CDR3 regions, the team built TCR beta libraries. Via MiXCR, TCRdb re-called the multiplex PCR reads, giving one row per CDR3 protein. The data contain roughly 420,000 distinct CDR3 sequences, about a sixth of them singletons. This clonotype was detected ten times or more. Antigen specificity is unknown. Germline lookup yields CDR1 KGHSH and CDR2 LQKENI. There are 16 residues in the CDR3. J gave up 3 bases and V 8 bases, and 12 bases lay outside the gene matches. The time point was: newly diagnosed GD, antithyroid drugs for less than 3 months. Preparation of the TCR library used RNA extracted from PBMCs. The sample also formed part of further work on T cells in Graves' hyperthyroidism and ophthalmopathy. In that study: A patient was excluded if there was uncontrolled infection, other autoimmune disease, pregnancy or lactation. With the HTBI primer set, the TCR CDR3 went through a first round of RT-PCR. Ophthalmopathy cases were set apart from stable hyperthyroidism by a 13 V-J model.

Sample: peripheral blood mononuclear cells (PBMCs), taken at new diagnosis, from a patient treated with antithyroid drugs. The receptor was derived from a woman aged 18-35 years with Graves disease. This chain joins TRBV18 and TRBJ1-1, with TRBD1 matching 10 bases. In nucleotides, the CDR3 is TGTGCCAGCCGACAGAGGACAGGGGGTGTGGACACTGAAGCTTTCTTT. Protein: CASRQRTGGVDTEAFF. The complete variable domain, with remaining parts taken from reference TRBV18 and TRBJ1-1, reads NAGVMQNPRHLVRRRGQEARLRCSPMKGHSHVYWYRQLPEEGLKFMVYLQKENIIDESGMPKERFSAEFPKEGPSILRIQQVVRGDSAAYFCASRQRTGGVDTEAFFGQGTRLTVV.